This T cell receptor beta chain is from a study of blood T cell repertoires in COVID-19 (dated by TCRdb to the early 2020s). With respect to the entire study: Samples from collaborators originated in the United States, Italy and Spain and spanned both the acute and convalescent phases of COVID-19. The material from the prospective study consisted of cDNA or gDNA derived from T cells, B-cell-depleted T cells, or PBMCs. Where available, HLA class I and class II types were taken from metadata supplied by the sample provider and were not determined by assay-based typing. The dataset comprised deeply sampled blood TCRbeta repertoires from subjects exposed to, actively infected with, or recovered from COVID-19. The repertoires were released in a freely available public database intended as a resource for research on the immune response to SARS-CoV-2. The sample metadata nearly always contained a de-identified subject ID, COVID-19 status, age in years and sex. The samples were drawn from the first 160 participants of the ongoing ImmuneRACE study and from about 1,200 subjects provided by 6 global collaborators.

Regarding this clone: There is no known antigen for this receptor. Base-call qualities are not available, and no considerably larger clone is one nucleotide away. This CDR3 is also generated by other DNA sequences in the sample.

What the work shows at the level of the full study, not this receptor alone: The quantity of clinical and demographic metadata differed by source and by participant and was supplied without curation.

The germline V gene provides CDR1 MNHEY and CDR2 SVGAGI. Measured from the cysteine to the phenylalanine, the CDR3 is 13 residues long. Left in the record is the CDR3 DNA by itself, 39 bases read in frame from the first base. V and J are truncated by 5 bases and 2 bases respectively, leaving an intervening sequence of 9 bases. TCRbeta CDR3 regions were amplified from genomic DNA using the immunoSEQ Assay, a bias-controlled multiplex PCR. The authors' pipeline ran thus. The number of nucleated cells in each sample was estimated by amplification of reference gene primers within the assay. Sequence reads were collapsed and filtered to measure the absolute abundance of every unique TCRbeta CDR3 rearrangement. Productive Simpson clonality was computed per sample as the square root of Simpson's diversity index over productive rearrangements. Here the immuneACCESS table is served through TCRdb, limited to in-frame sequences with V and J called. Missing clones are a known gap in these copies; in checked studies unresolved V genes cover under half, and the rest lacks a known reason. V and J calls and clone size are those listed in that table; D and trimming were worked out from the DNA. The sample table records 490,000 or so clones; 70% to 90% of these occur just once. Under 9.5% of the sample lies in the top ten.

Enrolling through a virtual design, the prospective study's participants ranged in age from roughly 18 to 95 years and lived across 20 to 25 United States geographic areas. Cohort assignment in the prospective study relied on participant-reported clinical history from a screening survey and a study questionnaire. For ImmuneRACE Cohort 3, a participant was defined as recovered based on two consecutive negative NP/OP PCR tests, clearance by a healthcare professional, or resolution of symptoms. Mobile phlebotomists in the prospective study collected whole blood, serum and a nasopharyngeal or oropharyngeal swab from every participant. Participants in the prospective study had the option to provide additional blood draws and questionnaires over an approximately 2-month period. Prospective study blood samples were shipped either frozen or at room temperature before DNA extraction.

This sequence originates from an older woman who had recovered from COVID-19. Input material: PBMCs or T cells enriched from blood (not recorded which). This chain joins TRBV6-5 to TRBJ1-2, with TRBD1 as a weak D call on 5 bases. The CDR3 region has the sequence CASSRQGNYGYTF. The base sequence is TGTGCCAGCAGTAGGCAGGGAAACTATGGCTACACCTTC.